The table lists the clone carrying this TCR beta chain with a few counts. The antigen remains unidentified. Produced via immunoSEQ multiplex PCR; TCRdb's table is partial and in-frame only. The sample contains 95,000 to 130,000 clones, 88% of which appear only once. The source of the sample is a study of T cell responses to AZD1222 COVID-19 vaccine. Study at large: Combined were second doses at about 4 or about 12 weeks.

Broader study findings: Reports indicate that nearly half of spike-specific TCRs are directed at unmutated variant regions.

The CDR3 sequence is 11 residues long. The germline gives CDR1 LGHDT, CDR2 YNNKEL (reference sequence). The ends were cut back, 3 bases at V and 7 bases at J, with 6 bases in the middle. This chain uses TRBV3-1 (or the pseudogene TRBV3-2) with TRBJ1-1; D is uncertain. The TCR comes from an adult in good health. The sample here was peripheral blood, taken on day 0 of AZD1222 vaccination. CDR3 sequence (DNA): TGTGCCAGCAGCCAGTATCTTGAAGCTTTCTTT. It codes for CASSQYLEAFF.